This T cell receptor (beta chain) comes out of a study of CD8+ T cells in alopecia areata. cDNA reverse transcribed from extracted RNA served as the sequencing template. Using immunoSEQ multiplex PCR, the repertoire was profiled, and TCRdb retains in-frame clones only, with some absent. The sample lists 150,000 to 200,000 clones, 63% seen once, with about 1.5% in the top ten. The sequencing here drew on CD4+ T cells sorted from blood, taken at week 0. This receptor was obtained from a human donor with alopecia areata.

The CDR3 sequence: CSAGGDKNYEQYF. CDR3 in DNA: TGCAGCGCCGGCGGGGACAAAAACTACGAGCAGTACTTC. This rearrangement joins TRBV29-1 to TRBJ2-7; TRBD1 or TRBD2 may be the D gene (6 bases each). CDR3 length equals 13 residues. Between the trimmed V and J ends, which lost 7 bases and 3 bases, there was a span of 16 bases. The germline V gene encodes CDR1 SQVTM and CDR2 ANQGSEA.